Below are 15 T cell receptor beta chains sequenced from a single sample in a study of T cells in Graves' hyperthyroidism and ophthalmopathy. TCR beta CDR3 regions were amplified from RNA transcripts. When the TCR CDR3 underwent first-round RT-PCR, the HTBI primer set was used. TCRdb re-derived calls from the multiplex PCR reads in MiXCR, one entry per CDR3 protein. The repertoire holds around 200,000 distinct CDR3 sequences, with about 17% as singletons. Sequenced: blood. All receptors come from a man aged 40-49 years with Graves' hyperthyroidism.

Ten or more counts support this clonotype. V usage is TRBV7-9 and J usage is TRBJ2-3; 8 bases are a match to TRBD2. This CDR3 comprises 15 residues. The ends lost 1 base at V and 3 bases at J; junction bases unmatched: 3. Germline V gene data show CDR1 as SEHNR and CDR2 as FQNEAQ (reference sequence). The CDR3, as DNA: TGTGCCAGCAGCTTAGATCCGGGGGGGACAGATACGCAGTATTTT. Translated, it gives CASSLDPGGTDTQYF.

This clonotype was picked up many times. The chain links TRBV20-1 to TRBJ2-3; TRBD2 agrees at 9 bases. Germline V gene lookup returns CDR1 DFQATT and CDR2 SNEGSKA (reference sequence). J gave up 0 bases and V 6 bases, and 10 bases lay outside the gene matches. The CDR3 covers 16 residues. The DNA for the CDR3 is TGCAGTGCGGGCGGGGGGGCCACCACTAGCACAGATACGCAGTATTTT. It encodes CSAGGGATTSTDTQYF.

This clonotype was counted many times. The chain employs TRBV7-2 and TRBJ2-7; no clear D. Germline V lookup: CDR1 SGHTA, CDR2 FQGNSA. V dropped 3 bases and J dropped 2 bases, with 8 bases sitting between them. The CDR3 length is 13 residues. The CDR3 nucleotides are TGTGCCAGCAGCTTTGGCGGAACCTACGAGCAGTACTTC. Its protein is CASSFGGTYEQYF.

At least ten counts were recorded for this clonotype. J is TRBJ1-5 and V is TRBV12-3 or TRBV12-4, with D unclear. This CDR3 has 13 amino acids. The ends were cut back, 6 bases at V and 2 bases at J, with 8 bases in the middle. CDR3 residues: CASSRSGNQPQHF. In DNA form, the CDR3 reads TGTGCCAGCAGCAGGTCGGGCAATCAGCCCCAGCATTTT.

This clonotype was observed many times. The V and J genes are TRBV5-1 and TRBJ2-7; 7 bases match TRBD1. Germline CDR1 is SGHRS and CDR2 is YFSETQ. The V segment lost 3 bases and the J segment 2 bases; nucleotides outside the gene matches: 5. This CDR3 comprises 14 residues. Here the CDR3 DNA reads TGCGCCAGCAGCTCGAGGACAGGTACCTACGAGCAGTACTTC. It is translated as CASSSRTGTYEQYF.

This clonotype was counted at least ten times. The gene calls are TRBV7-2 and TRBJ1-1; TRBD1 might be the D (5 bases). Trimming pared 5 bases from V and 1 base from J, leaving 11 bases between. In germline, CDR1 is SGHTA, CDR2 FQGNSA. The CDR3 has 14 residues. DNA of the CDR3: TGTGCCAGCAGCCCGGGACGGCCGAACACTGAAGCTTTCTTT. Amino acids: CASSPGRPNTEAFF.

The CDR3 nucleotides read TGCAGTGCTCGACGGGATGAAAAACTGTTTTTT. It specifies CSARRDEKLFF. The V call is TRBV20-1, the J call TRBJ1-4; D call uncertain. Deletions cut 5 bases from V and 6 bases from J, with 7 bases between. The CDR3 extends over 11 amino acids. CDR1 and CDR2 (germline): DFQATT, SNEGSKA (reference sequence).

The chain carries TRBV12-3 or TRBV12-4 and TRBJ1-2; TRBD1 matches at 12 bases. There are 16 residues in the CDR3. Unmatched junction bases numbered 7, after V lost 5 bases and J lost 3 bases. The CDR3 loop reads CASSIPGTGGDYGYTF. In nucleotides, the CDR3 is TGTGCCAGCAGTATACCCGGGACAGGGGGCGACTATGGCTACACCTTC.

This clonotype came up many times. CDR3 nucleotides: TGTGCCAGCAGCTTAAGAGCCGGGACTTCCTACGAGCAGTACTTC. This translates into CASSLRAGTSYEQYF. V usage is TRBV7-8 and J usage is TRBJ2-7, with D tentatively TRBD2 (6 bases). Trimming took off 2 bases at V and 1 base at J, with 12 bases between the two ends. The CDR3 loop spans 15 amino acids. CDR1 is SGHVS, CDR2 FQNEAQ, per germline. The variable domain in full, with the rest retrieved from reference TRBV7-8 and TRBJ2-7, is GAGVSQSPRYKVAKRGQDVALRCDPISGHVSLFWYQQALGQGPEFLTYFQNEAQLDKSGLPSDRFFAERPEGSVSTLKIQRTQQEDSAVYLCASSLRAGTSYEQYFGPGTRLTVT.

This clonotype occurred many times. The CDR3 coding sequence is TGTGCCAGCAGCCGTTTGGGGGCTAATAGCAATCAGCCCCAGCATTTT. Encoded protein: CASSRLGANSNQPQHF. The chain carries TRBV7-2 and TRBJ1-5; D perhaps matches TRBD1 (6 bases). Trimming took 5 bases from V and 0 from J, leaving 14 bases between them. Germline CDR1 and CDR2: SGHTA and FQGNSA. The CDR3 loop spans 16 amino acids.

This clonotype was recorded many times. This CDR3 is CASSWGARETQYF. The CDR3 DNA is TGTGCCAGCAGCTGGGGGGCTCGAGAGACCCAGTACTTC. The V and J genes are TRBV5-6 and TRBJ2-5; TRBD1 or TRBD2 may be the D gene (6 bases each). V was shortened by 3 bases and J by 4 bases, with 10 bases between the two germline ends. The CDR3 has 13 amino acids. CDR1 is SGHDT and CDR2 is YYEEEE in the germline V gene. The full variable domain, its missing parts supplied by reference TRBV5-6 and TRBJ2-5, is DAGVTQSPTHLIKTRGQQVTLRCSPKSGHDTVSWYQQALGQGPQFIFQYYEEEERQRGNFPDRFSGHQFPNYSSELNVNALLLGDSALYLCASSWGARETQYFGPGTRLLVL.

The rearrangement joins TRBV19 to TRBJ2-1; D might be TRBD2 (6 bases). Trimming took 7 bases from V and 0 from J, leaving 10 bases between them. The CDR3 is made up of 14 amino acids. Germline V CDR1 and CDR2: LNHDA, SQIVND (reference sequence). The CDR3 nucleotides are TGTGCCAGTACCACGGGGGACTCCTACAATGAGCAGTTCTTC. Its translation is CASTTGDSYNEQFF.

The chain carries TRBV5-8 and TRBJ1-2; 8 nucleotides align to TRBD1. V trimming: 4 bases; J trimming: 7 bases; junction bases outside the gene matches: 6. Germline loops: CDR1 SGHTS, CDR2 YDEGEE. This CDR3 has 13 amino acids. The CDR3 nucleotides are TGTGCCAGCAGCAGGACAGGGCCAGCTGGCTACACCTTC. This codes for CASSRTGPAGYTF.

The table lists this clonotype with many counts. The CDR3 here is CSVEEASTDTQYF. Here the CDR3 DNA reads TGCAGCGTTGAAGAGGCGTCCACAGATACGCAGTATTTT. The chain couples TRBV29-1 to TRBJ2-3; D gene ambiguous. The CDR3 contains 13 residues. Germline V CDR1 and CDR2: SQVTM, ANQGSEA. V lost 0 bases and J 2 bases, leaving 6 bases between the germline ends.

This clonotype was counted a few times. This chain links TRBV5-1 with TRBJ2-2; maybe TRBD2 (8 bases). Germline loops: CDR1 SGHRS, CDR2 YFSETQ. This CDR3 contains 18 residues. Trimming pared 0 bases from V and 6 bases from J, leaving 21 bases between. The CDR3 here is CASSLEQGTSSIPGELFF. The CDR3 DNA reads TGCGCCAGCAGCTTGGAACAGGGGACTAGTAGTATTCCCGGGGAGCTGTTTTTT.